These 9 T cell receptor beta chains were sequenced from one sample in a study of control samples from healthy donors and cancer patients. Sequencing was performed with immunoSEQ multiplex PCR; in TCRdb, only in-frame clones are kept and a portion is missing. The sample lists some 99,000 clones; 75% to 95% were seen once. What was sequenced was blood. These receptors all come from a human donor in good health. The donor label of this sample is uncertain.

The CDR3 coding sequence is TGTGCCAGCAGCCACCCGGGACAGGGGGCCGATACGCAGTATTTT. This gives the protein CASSHPGQGADTQYF. This chain links TRBV4-2 with TRBJ2-3; TRBD1 matches at 12 bases. The CDR3 has 15 residues. Losses at the gene ends were 3 bases for V and 6 bases for J; bases not matched to a gene: 4. Germline V gives CDR1 LGHNA, CDR2 YNFKEQ.

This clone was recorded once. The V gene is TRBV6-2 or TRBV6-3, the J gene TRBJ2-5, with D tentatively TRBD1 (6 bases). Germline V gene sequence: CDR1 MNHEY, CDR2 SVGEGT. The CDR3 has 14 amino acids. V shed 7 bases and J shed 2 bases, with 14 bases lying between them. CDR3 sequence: CASTPTGRQETQYF. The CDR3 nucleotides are TGTGCCAGCACCCCGACAGGACGACAAGAGACCCAGTACTTC.

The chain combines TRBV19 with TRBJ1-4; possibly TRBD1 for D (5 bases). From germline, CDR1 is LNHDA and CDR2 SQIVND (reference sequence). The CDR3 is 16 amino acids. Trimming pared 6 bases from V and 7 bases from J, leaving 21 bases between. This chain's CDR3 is CASSRLGGTVGEKLFF. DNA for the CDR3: TGTGCCAGTAGCAGATTGGGGGGGACTGTTGGTGAAAAACTGTTTTTT.

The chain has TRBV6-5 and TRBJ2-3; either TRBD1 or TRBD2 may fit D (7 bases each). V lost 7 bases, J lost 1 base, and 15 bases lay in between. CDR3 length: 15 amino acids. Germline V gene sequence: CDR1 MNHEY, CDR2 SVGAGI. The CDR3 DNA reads TGTGCCAGCACCAACAGGGGAGGGGGCACAGATACGCAGTATTTT. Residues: CASTNRGGGTDTQYF.

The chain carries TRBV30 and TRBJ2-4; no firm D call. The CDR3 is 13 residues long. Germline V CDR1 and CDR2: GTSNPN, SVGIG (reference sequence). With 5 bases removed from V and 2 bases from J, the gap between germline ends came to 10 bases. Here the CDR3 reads CAWDDNTKNIQYF. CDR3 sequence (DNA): TGTGCCTGGGATGACAATACCAAAAACATTCAGTACTTC.

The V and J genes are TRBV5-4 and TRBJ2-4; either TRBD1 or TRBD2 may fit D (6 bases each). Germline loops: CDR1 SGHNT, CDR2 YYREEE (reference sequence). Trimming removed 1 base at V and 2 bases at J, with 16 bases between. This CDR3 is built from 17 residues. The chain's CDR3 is CASSLSGGRLTKNIQYF. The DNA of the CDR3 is TGTGCCAGCAGCTTGTCTGGGGGGCGTTTGACCAAAAACATTCAGTACTTC.

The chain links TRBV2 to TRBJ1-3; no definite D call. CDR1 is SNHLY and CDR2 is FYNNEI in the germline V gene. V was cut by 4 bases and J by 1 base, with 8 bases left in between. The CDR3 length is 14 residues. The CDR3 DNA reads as TGTGCCAGCAGTGCGATGGGATCTGGAAACACCATATATTTT. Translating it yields CASSAMGSGNTIYF.

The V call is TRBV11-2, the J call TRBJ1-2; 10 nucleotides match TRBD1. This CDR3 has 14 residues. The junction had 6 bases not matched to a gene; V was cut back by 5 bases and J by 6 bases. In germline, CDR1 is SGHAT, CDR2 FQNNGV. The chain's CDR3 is CASSPPGTGDGYTF. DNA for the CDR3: TGTGCCAGCAGCCCTCCCGGGACAGGGGATGGCTACACCTTC.

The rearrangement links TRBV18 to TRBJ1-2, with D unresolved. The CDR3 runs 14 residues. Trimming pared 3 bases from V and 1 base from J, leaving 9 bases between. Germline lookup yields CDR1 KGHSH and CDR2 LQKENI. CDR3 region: CASSPRADNYGYTF. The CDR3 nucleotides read TGTGCCAGCTCACCCCGGGCGGATAACTATGGCTACACCTTC. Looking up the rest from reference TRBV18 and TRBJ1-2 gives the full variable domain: NAGVMQNPRHLVRRRGQEARLRCSPMKGHSHVYWYRQLPEEGLKFMVYLQKENIIDESGMPKERFSAEFPKEGPSILRIQQVVRGDSAAYFCASSPRADNYGYTFGSGTRLTVV.